This T cell receptor (beta chain) was obtained from a study of blood T cell repertoires in COVID-19. CDR1 and CDR2 (germline): LNHDA, SQIVND (reference sequence). V was cut by 1 base and J by 3 bases, with 9 bases left in between. The CDR3 loop spans 14 amino acids. In Cohort 3, a recovered donor had either two negative PCRs, clearance, or symptom resolution. Here immunoSEQ multiplex PCR was the method, and the copy in TCRdb shows in-frame clones only, minus some. The sample consists of about 120,000 clones, less than 90% of them appearing once. The sample holds a few counts of this clone. This TCR was recovered from a woman between 25 and 40 years old who had recovered from COVID-19. Sequencing was carried out using PBMCs or T cells enriched from blood (not recorded which). The chain joins TRBV19 to TRBJ2-5, with D possibly TRBD1 on 5 matching bases. The CDR3, as DNA: TGTGCCAGTAGTATAGCCGACAGAAAAGAGACCCAGTACTTC. This translates into CASSIADRKETQYF.